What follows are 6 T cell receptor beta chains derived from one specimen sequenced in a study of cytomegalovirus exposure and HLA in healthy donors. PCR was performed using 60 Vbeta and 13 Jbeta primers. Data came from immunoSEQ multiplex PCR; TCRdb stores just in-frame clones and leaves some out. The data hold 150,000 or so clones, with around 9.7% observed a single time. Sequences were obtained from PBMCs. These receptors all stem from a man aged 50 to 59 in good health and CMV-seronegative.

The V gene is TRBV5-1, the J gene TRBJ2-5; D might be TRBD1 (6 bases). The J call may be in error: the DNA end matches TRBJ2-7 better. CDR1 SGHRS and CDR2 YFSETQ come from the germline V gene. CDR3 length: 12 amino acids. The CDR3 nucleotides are TGCGCCAGCCGGGACACCTCCTACGAGCAGTACTTC. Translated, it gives CASRDTSYEQYF.

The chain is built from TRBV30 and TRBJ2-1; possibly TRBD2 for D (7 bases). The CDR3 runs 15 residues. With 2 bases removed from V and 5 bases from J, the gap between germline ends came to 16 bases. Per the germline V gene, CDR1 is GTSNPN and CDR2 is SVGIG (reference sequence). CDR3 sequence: CAWSRAAGAHNEQFF. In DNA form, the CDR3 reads TGTGCCTGGAGTAGGGCTGCGGGGGCACACAATGAGCAGTTCTTC.

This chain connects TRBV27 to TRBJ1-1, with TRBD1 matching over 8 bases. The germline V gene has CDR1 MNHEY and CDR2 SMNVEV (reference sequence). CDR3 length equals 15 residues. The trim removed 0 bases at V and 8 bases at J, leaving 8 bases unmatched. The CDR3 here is CASSLSRGGTGEAFF. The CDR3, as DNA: TGTGCCAGCAGTTTATCAAGGGGGGGGACAGGCGAAGCTTTCTTT.

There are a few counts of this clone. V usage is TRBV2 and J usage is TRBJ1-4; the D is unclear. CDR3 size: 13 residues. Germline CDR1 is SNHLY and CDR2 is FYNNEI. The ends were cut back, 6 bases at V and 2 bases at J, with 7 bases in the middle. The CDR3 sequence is CASSGVTNEKLFF. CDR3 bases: TGTGCCAGCAGCGGGGTCACTAATGAAAAACTGTTTTTT.

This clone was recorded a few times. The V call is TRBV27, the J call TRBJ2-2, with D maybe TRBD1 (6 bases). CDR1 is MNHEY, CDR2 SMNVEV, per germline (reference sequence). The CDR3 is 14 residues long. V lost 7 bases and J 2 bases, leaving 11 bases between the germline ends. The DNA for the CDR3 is TGTGCCAGCAATCCAGGGGTAAACACCGGGGAGCTGTTTTTT. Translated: CASNPGVNTGELFF.

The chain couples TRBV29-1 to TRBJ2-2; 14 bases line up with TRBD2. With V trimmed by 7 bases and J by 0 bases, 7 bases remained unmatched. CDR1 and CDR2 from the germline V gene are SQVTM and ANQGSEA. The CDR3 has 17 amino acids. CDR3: CSAWGTSGGPNTGELFF. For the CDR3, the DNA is TGCAGCGCTTGGGGGACTAGCGGGGGACCGAACACCGGGGAGCTGTTTTTT.